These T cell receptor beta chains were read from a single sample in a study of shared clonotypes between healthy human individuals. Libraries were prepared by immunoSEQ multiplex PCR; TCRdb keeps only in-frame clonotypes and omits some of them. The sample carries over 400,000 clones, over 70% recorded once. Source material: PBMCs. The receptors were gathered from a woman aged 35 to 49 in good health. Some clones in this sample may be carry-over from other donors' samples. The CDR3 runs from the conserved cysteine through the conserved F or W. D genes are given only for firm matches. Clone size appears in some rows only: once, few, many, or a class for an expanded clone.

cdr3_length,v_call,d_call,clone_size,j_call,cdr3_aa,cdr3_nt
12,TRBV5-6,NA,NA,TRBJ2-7,CASSIGFYEQYF,TGTGCCAGCAGCATAGGGTTTTACGAGCAGTACTTC
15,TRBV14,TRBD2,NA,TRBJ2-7,CASSQDRREYDEQYF,TGTGCCAGCAGCCAAGATAGGCGGGAGTACGACGAGCAGTACTTC
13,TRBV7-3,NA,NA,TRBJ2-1,CASSPGPNNEQFF,TGTGCCAGCAGCCCGGGCCCGAACAATGAGCAGTTCTTC
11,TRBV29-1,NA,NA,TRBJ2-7,CSVEVALEQYF,TGCAGCGTTGAGGTGGCGCTGGAGCAGTACTTC
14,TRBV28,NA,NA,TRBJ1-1,CASSLWGGNTEAFF,TGTGCCAGCAGTTTATGGGGGGGTAACACTGAAGCTTTCTTT
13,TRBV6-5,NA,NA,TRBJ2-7,CASSLGEDYEQYF,TGTGCCAGCAGTCTGGGGGAGGACTACGAGCAGTACTTC
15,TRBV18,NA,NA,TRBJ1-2,CASSPSDRPQDGYTF,TGTGCCAGCTCACCTTCCGACAGGCCTCAAGATGGCTACACCTTC
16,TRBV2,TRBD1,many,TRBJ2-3,CASRRDRETPTDTQYF,TGTGCCAGCAGAAGGGACAGGGAAACTCCCACAGATACGCAGTATTTT
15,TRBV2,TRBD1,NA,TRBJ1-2,CASSVGTGGMWGYTF,TGTGCCAGCAGTGTTGGGACAGGGGGCATGTGGGGCTACACCTTC
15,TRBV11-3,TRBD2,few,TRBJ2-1,CASSQGLAGYNEQFF,TGTGCCAGCAGCCAGGGACTAGCGGGATACAATGAGCAGTTCTTC
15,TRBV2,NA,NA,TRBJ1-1,CASSTNGGVDTEAFF,TGTGCCAGCAGCACGAATGGGGGGGTGGACACTGAAGCTTTCTTT
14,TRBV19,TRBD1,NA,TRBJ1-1,CASSPRTGRAEAFF,TGTGCCAGTAGTCCCCGGACAGGGCGGGCTGAAGCTTTCTTT
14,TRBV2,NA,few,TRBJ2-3,CASRKPGVTDTQYF,TGTGCCAGCAGGAAACCGGGAGTCACAGATACGCAGTATTTT
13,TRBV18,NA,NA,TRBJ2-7,CASSPDRTYEQYF,TGTGCCAGCTCACCAGACAGGACTTACGAGCAGTACTTC
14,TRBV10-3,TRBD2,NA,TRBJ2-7,CAIREPGGRNEQYF,TGTGCCATCAGGGAGCCGGGAGGCCGGAACGAGCAGTACTTC
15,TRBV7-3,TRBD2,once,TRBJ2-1,CASSHGTRISDEQFF,TGTGCCAGCAGCCACGGGACTAGAATCTCCGATGAGCAGTTCTTC
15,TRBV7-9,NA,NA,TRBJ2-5,CASSFYTVAEETQYF,TGTGCCAGCAGCTTTTATACGGTAGCGGAAGAGACCCAGTACTTC
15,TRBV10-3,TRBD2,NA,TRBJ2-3,CAISPSGSRTDTQYF,TGTGCCATCAGCCCTAGCGGGAGTAGGACAGATACGCAGTATTTT
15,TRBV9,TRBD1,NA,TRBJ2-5,CASSGTGAPSETQYF,TGTGCCAGCAGCGGGACAGGGGCCCCCTCAGAGACCCAGTACTTC
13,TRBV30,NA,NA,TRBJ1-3,CAWSVGAGNTIYF,TGTGCCTGGAGTGTCGGGGCTGGAAACACCATATATTTT
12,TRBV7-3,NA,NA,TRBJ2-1,CASSYTFGEQFF,TGTGCCAGCAGTTATACGTTCGGTGAGCAGTTCTTC
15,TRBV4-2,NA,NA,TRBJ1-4,CASSQSGGSWEKLFF,TGTGCCAGCAGCCAATCGGGGGGGTCGTGGGAAAAACTGTTTTTT
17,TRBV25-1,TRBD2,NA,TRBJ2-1,CASSELGTSGSINEQFF,TGTGCCAGCAGTGAATTGGGAACTAGCGGGAGTATCAATGAGCAGTTCTTC
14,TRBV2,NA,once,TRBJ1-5,CASSDQGKGQPQHF,TGTGCCAGCAGTGACCAGGGTAAGGGTCAGCCCCAGCATTTT
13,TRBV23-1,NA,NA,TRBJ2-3,CASSRGNTDTQYF,TGCGCCAGCAGTCGGGGCAACACAGATACGCAGTATTTT
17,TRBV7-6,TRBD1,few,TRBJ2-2,CASSLADRELLTGELFF,TGTGCCAGCAGCTTAGCGGACAGGGAGCTCTTAACCGGGGAGCTGTTTTTT
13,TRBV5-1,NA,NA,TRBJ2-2,CASSSTLGGELFF,TGCGCCAGCAGCTCCACCTTAGGCGGGGAGCTGTTTTTT
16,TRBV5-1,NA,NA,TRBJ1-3,CASSLDGQKTGNTIYF,TGCGCCAGCAGCTTAGACGGACAGAAGACTGGAAACACCATATATTTT
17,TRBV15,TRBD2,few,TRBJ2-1,CATSRSLLAGSYNEQFF,TGTGCCACCAGCAGGTCCCTACTAGCGGGCTCCTACAATGAGCAGTTCTTC
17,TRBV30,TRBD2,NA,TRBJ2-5,CAWQRRDAGVGQETQYF,TGTGCCTGGCAAAGGCGGGATGCGGGGGTGGGGCAAGAGACCCAGTACTTC
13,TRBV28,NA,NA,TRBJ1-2,CASSSPSVYGYTF,TGTGCCAGCAGTTCACCGTCTGTCTATGGCTACACCTTC
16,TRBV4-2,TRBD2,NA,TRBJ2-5,CASSLGERELVETQYF,TGTGCCAGCAGCCTTGGCGAGCGGGAGCTGGTAGAGACCCAGTACTTC
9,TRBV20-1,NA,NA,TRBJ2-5,CSARETQYF,TGCAGTGCTAGAGAGACCCAGTACTTC
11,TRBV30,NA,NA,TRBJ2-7,CAWSAPYEQYF,TGTGCCTGGAGTGCCCCCTACGAGCAGTACTTC
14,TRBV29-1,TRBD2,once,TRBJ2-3,CSIGGGRGADTQYF,TGCAGCATCGGCGGGGGGAGAGGTGCAGATACGCAGTATTTT
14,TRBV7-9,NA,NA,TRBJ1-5,CASSVGGSNQPQHF,TGTGCCAGCAGCGTAGGGGGTTCCAATCAGCCCCAGCATTTT
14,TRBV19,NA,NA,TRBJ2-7,CASSISQGAYEQYF,TGTGCCAGTAGTATATCACAGGGCGCATACGAGCAGTACTTC
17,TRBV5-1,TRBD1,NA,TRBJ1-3,CASSRAGTGGSGNTIYF,TGCGCCAGCAGCAGGGCCGGGACAGGGGGCTCTGGAAACACCATATATTTT
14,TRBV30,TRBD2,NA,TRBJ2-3,CAWKGGSSTDTQYF,TGTGCCTGGAAGGGCGGGAGCAGCACAGATACGCAGTATTTT
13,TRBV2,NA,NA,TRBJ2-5,CASSEQGEETQYF,TGTGCCAGCAGCGAACAGGGTGAGGAGACCCAGTACTTC
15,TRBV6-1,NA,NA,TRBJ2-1,CASSDVRGAYNEQFF,TGTGCCAGCAGCGACGTGAGGGGGGCGTACAATGAGCAGTTCTTC
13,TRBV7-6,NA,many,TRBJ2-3,CASSIRTSDTQYF,TGTGCCAGCAGCATCCGGACGTCTGATACGCAGTATTTT
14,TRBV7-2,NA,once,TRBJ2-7,CASSLVAIWAEQYF,TGTGCCAGCAGCTTAGTGGCTATCTGGGCCGAGCAGTACTTC
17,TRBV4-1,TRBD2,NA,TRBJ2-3,CASSQQTSGRGTDTQYF,TGCGCCAGCAGCCAACAGACTAGCGGGAGGGGCACAGATACGCAGTATTTT
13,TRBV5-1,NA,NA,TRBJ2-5,CASSSGPEETQYF,TGCGCCAGCAGCAGCGGACCCGAAGAGACCCAGTACTTC
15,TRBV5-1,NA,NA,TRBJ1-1,CASSLSRPSMDEAFF,TGCGCCAGCAGCCTAAGCAGACCGTCTATGGACGAAGCTTTCTTT
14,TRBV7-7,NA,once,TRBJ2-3,CASSLGLGGDTQYF,TGTGCTAGCAGCTTAGGACTTGGGGGGGATACGCAGTATTTT